This T cell receptor (beta chain) was sequenced during a study of molecular identifiers for immune sequencing clone quantification. MiXCR was run by TCRdb on the PCR reads, yielding one entry per CDR3 protein. The sample records over 300,000 distinct CDR3 sequences, 24% being singletons. The germline V gene encodes CDR1 LGHDT and CDR2 YNNKEL (reference sequence). Trimming removed 0 bases from V and 11 bases from J, with 20 bases in between. This CDR3 is 15 amino acids long. The sequenced sample was naive CD8+ T cells from blood, with Jurkat cell RNA spiked in. Sample subset: FACS-sorted CD8+CD4-CCR7+CD45RA+ naive T cells. The chain links TRBV3-1 to TRBJ2-7, with a weak D call TRBD1 (6 bases). This receptor was taken from a human donor in good health. Some libraries in this study had Jurkat cell RNA spiked in. DNA for the CDR3: TGTGCCAGCAGCCAAGAGGGGGCGCCGGTGTATGCTGAGTACTTC. This encodes CASSQEGAPVYAEYF.